This section outlines one TCR beta chain sequence together with its context. What it binds is not known. This record comes from a study of T cell repertoires in cytomegalovirus infection. Study context: Both CMV infection and a matching HLA type were indicated by public TCR beta signatures.

Overall study results and limits: Frequencies of public TCR beta families were cumulated, and this identified carriers of CMV plus the relevant HLA. HLA-C-restricted CMV-specific TCR beta clonotypes were dominant in the ex vivo response.

The CDR3 contains 16 residues. V lost 4 bases and J 6 bases, leaving 15 bases between the germline ends. The germline V gene has CDR1 KGHDR and CDR2 SFDVKD. TCRdb called the reads again in MiXCR, with one record for every CDR3 protein. Of 150,000 to 200,000 distinct CDR3 sequences in the sample, approximately 15% were seen once. This TCR was sampled from a human donor in good health (CMV status not recorded). Some clones in this sample may be carry-over from other donors' samples. The rearrangement uses TRBV24-1 and TRBJ2-6; D remains unclear. The sequenced material came from PBMCs. The CDR3 sequence: CATSDPTRTEANVLTF. CDR3 DNA: TGTGCCACCAGTGACCCAACCCGGACGGAGGCCAACGTCCTGACTTTC.